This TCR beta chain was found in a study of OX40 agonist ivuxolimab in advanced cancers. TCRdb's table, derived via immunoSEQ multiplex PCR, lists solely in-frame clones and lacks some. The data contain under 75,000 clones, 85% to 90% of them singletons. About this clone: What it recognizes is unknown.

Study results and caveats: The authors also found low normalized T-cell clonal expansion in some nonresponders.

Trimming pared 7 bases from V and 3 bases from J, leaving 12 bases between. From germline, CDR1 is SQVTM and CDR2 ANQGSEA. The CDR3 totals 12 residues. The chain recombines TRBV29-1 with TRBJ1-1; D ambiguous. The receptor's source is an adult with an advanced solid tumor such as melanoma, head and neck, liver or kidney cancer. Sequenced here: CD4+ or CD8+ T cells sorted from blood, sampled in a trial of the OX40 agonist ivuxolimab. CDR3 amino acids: CSAGRADTEAFF. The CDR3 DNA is TGCAGCGCTGGGCGGGCGGACACTGAAGCTTTCTTT.